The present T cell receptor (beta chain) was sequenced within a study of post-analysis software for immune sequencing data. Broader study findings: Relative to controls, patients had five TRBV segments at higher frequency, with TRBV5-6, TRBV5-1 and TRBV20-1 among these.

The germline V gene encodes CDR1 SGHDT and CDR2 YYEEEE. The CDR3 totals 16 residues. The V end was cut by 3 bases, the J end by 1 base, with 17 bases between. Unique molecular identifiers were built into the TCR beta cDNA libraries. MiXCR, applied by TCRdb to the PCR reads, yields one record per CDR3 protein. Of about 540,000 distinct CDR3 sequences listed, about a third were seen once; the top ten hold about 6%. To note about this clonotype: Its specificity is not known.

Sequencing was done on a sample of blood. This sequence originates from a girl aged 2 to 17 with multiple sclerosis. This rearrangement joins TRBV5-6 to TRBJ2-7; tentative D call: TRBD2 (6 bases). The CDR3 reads CASSWQGLDLSYEQYF. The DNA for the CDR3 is TGTGCCAGCAGCTGGCAGGGACTCGATTTGTCCTACGAGCAGTACTTC.